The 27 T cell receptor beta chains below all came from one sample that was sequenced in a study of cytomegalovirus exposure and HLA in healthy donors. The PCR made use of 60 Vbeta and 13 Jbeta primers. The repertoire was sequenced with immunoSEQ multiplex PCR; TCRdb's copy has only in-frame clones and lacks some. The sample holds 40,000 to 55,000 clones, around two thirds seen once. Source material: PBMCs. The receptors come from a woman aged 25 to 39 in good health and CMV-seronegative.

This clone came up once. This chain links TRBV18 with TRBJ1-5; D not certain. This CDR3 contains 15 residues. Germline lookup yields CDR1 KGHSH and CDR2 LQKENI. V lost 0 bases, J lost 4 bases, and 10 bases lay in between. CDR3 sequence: CASSPPGEGNQPQHF. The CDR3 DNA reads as TGTGCCAGCTCACCACCCGGGGAAGGGAATCAGCCCCAGCATTTT.

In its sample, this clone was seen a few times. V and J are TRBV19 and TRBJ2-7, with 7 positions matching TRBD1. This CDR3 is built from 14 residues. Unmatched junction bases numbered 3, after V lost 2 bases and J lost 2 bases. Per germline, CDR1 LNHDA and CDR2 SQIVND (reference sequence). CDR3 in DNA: TGTGCCAGTAGTATAAGGGACAGACCCTACGAGCAGTACTTC. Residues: CASSIRDRPYEQYF.

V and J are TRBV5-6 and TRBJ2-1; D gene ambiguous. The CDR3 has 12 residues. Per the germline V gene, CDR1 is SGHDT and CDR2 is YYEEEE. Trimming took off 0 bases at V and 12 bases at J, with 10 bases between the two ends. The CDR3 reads CASSLDPGGQFF. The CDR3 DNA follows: TGTGCCAGCAGCTTGGATCCGGGTGGGCAGTTCTTC.

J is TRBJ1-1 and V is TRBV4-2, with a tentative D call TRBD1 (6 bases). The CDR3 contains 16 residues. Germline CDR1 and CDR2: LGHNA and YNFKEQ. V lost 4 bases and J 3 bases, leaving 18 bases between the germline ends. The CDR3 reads CASSPLRGQPDTEAFF. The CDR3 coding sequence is TGTGCCAGCAGCCCTCTTAGGGGACAACCCGACACTGAAGCTTTCTTT.

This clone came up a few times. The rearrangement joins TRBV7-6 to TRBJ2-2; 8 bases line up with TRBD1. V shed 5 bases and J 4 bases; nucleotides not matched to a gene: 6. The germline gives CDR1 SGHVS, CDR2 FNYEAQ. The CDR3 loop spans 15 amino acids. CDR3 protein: CASSPGTGFTGELFF. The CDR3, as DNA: TGTGCCAGCAGCCCCGGGACAGGTTTCACCGGGGAGCTGTTTTTT.

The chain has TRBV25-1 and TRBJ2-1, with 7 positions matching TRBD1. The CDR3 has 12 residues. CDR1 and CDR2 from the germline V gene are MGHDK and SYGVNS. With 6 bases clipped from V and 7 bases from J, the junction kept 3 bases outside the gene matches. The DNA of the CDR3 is TGTGCCAGCAGGGGGACAGATAATGAGCAGTTCTTC. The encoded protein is CASRGTDNEQFF.

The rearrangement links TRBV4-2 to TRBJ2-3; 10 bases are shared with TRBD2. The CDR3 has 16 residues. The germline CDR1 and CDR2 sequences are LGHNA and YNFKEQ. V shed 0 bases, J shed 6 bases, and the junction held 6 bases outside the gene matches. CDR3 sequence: CASSQEGTSDWDTQYF. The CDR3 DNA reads TGTGCCAGCAGCCAAGAGGGGACTAGCGATTGGGATACGCAGTATTTT.

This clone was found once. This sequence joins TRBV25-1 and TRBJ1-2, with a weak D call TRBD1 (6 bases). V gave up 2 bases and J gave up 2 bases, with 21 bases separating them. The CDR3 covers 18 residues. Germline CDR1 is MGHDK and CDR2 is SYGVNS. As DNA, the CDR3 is TGTGCCAGCAGTGAAACCGGGACACCGCCCAGGGGAAACTATGGCTACACCTTC. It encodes CASSETGTPPRGNYGYTF.

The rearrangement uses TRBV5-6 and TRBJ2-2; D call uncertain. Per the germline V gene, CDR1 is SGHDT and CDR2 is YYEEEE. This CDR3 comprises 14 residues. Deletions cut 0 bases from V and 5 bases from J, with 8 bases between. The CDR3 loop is CASSLALATGELFF. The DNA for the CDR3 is TGTGCCAGCAGCTTGGCGTTAGCTACCGGGGAGCTGTTTTTT. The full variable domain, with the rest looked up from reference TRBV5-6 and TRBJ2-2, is DAGVTQSPTHLIKTRGQQVTLRCSPKSGHDTVSWYQQALGQGPQFIFQYYEEEERQRGNFPDRFSGHQFPNYSSELNVNALLLGDSALYLCASSLALATGELFFGEGSRLTVL.

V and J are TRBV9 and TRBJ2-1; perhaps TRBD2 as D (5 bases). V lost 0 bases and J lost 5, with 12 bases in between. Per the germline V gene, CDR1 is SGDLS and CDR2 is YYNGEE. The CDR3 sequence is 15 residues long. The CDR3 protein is CASSVGTLGNNEQFF. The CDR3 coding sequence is TGTGCCAGCAGCGTAGGGACCCTCGGGAACAATGAGCAGTTCTTC. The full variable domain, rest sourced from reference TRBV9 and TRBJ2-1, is DSGVTQTPKHLITATGQRVTLRCSPRSGDLSVYWYQQSLDQGLQFLIQYYNGEERAKGNILERFSAQQFPDLHSELNLSSLELGDSALYFCASSVGTLGNNEQFFGPGTRLTVL.

The DNA of the CDR3 is TGTGCCAGCAGTACGGCAGGGCCTCCCTACGAGCAGTACTTC. Translating it yields CASSTAGPPYEQYF. V is TRBV6-5 and J is TRBJ2-7, with D possibly TRBD1 on 5 matching bases. This CDR3 has 14 amino acids. V was pared by 5 bases and J by 2 bases, with 13 bases between. Germline assignment: CDR1 MNHEY and CDR2 SVGAGI.

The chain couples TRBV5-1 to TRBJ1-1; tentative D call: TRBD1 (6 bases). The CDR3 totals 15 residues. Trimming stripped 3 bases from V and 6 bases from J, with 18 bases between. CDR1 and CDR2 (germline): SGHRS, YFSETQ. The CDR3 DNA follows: TGCGCCAGCAGCTCCTGGGGGCAGGGGTCCTCTGAAGCTTTCTTT. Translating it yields CASSSWGQGSSEAFF.

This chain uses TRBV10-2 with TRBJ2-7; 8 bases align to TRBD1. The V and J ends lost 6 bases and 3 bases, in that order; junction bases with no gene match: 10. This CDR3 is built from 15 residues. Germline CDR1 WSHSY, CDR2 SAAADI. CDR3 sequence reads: CASRETGDGFYEQYF. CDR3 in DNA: TGCGCCAGCAGAGAGACAGGGGATGGGTTCTACGAGCAGTACTTC.

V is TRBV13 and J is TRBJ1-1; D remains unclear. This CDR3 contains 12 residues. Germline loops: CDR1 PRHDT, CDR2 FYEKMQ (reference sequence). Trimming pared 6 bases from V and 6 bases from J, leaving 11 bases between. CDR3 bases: TGTGCCAGCAGAGGAGCCGGAGCTGAAGCTTTCTTT. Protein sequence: CASRGAGAEAFF. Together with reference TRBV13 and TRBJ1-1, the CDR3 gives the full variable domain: AAGVIQSPRHLIKEKRETATLKCYPIPRHDTVYWYQQGPGQDPQFLISFYEKMQSDKGSIPDRFSAQQFSDYHSELNMSSLELGDSALYFCASRGAGAEAFFGQGTRLTVV.

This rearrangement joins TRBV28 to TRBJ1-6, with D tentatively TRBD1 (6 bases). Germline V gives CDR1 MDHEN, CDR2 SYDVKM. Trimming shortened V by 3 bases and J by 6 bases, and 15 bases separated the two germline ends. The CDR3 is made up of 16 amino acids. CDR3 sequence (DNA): TGTGCCAGCAGTTTCTCACAGGGTCTCCTTAATTCACCCCTCCACTTT. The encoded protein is CASSFSQGLLNSPLHF.

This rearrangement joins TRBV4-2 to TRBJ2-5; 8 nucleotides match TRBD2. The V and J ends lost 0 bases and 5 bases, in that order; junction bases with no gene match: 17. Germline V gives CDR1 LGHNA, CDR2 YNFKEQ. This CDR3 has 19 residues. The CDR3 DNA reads TGTGCCAGCAGCCAAGATGGTTGGTCGAGCGGGAGATGGGGGGAGACCCAGTACTTC. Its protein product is CASSQDGWSSGRWGETQYF.

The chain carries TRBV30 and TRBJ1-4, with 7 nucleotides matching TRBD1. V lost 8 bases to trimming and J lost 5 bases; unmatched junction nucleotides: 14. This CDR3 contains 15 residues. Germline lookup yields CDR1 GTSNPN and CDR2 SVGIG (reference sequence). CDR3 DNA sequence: TGTGCCCGATCTGGGCCGGGACAGAGCAATGAAAAACTGTTTTTT. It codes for CARSGPGQSNEKLFF.

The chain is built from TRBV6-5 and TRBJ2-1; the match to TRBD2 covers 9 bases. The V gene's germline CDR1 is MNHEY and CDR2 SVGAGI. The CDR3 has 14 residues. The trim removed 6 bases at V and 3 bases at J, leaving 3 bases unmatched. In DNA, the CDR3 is TGTGCCAGCAGCCCTAGCGGGAACTACAATGAGCAGTTCTTC. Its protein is CASSPSGNYNEQFF.

CDR3 nucleotides: TGTGCCAGCAGCTTGGTTGGTAGAGATACGCAGTATTTT. It encodes CASSLVGRDTQYF. The chain employs TRBV5-8 and TRBJ2-3; D ambiguous. Trimming took 0 bases from V and 5 from J, leaving 7 bases between them. The CDR3 contains 13 residues. Germline V gives CDR1 SGHTS, CDR2 YDEGEE. The full variable domain, in which reference TRBV5-8 and TRBJ2-3 provide the parts outside the CDR3, is EAGVTQSPTHLIKTRGQQATLRCSPISGHTSVYWYQQALGLGLQFLLWYDEGEERNRGNFPPRFSGRQFPNYSSELNVNALELEDSALYLCASSLVGRDTQYFGPGTRLTVL.

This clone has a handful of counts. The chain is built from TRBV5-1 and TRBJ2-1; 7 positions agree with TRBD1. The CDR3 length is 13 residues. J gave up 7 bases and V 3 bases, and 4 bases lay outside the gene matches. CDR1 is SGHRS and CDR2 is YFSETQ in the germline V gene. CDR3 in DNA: TGCGCCAGCAGCTCGACAGGGAGTAATGAGCAGTTCTTC. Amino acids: CASSSTGSNEQFF. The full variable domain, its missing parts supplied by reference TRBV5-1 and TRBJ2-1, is KAGVTQTPRYLIKTRGQQVTLSCSPISGHRSVSWYQQTPGQGLQFLFEYFSETQRNKGNFPGRFSGRQFSNSRSEMNVSTLELGDSALYLCASSSTGSNEQFFGPGTRLTVL.

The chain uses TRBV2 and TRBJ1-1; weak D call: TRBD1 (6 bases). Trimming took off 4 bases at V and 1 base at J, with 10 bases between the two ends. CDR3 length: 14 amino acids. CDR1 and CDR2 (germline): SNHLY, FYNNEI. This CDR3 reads CASSVGGRNTEAFF. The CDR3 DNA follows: TGTGCCAGCAGTGTGGGGGGGCGGAACACTGAAGCTTTCTTT. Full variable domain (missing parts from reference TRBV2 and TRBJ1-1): EPEVTQTPSHQVTQMGQEVILRCVPISNHLYFYWYRQILGQKVEFLVSFYNNEISEKSEIFDDQFSVERPDGSNFTLKIRSTKLEDSAMYFCASSVGGRNTEAFFGQGTRLTVV.

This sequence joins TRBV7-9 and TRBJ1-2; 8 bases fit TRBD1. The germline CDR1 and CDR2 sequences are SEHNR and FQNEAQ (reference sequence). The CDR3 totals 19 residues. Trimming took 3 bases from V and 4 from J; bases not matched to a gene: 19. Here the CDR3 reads CASSFSNRAWDRKGYGYTF. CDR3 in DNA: TGTGCCAGCAGCTTTAGTAACCGGGCCTGGGACAGGAAGGGCTATGGCTACACCTTC.

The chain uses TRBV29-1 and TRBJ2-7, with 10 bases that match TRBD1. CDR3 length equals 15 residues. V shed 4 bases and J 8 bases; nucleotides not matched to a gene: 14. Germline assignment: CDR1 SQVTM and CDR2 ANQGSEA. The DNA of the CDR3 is TGCAGCGTTGTAACGACCGGGACAGGGGCACTCAAGCAGTACTTC. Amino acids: CSVVTTGTGALKQYF.

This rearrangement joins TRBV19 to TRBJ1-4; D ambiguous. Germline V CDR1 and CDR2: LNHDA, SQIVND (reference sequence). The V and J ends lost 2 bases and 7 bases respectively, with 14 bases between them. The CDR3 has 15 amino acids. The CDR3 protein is CASSITRGFTEKLFF. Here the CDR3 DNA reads TGTGCCAGTAGTATAACGAGAGGATTCACTGAAAAACTGTTTTTT.

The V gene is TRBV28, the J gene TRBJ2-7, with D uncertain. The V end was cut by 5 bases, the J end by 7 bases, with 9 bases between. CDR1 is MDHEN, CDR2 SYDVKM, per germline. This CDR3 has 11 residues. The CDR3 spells CASSITTEQYF. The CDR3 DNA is TGTGCCAGCAGTATAACTACGGAGCAGTACTTC.

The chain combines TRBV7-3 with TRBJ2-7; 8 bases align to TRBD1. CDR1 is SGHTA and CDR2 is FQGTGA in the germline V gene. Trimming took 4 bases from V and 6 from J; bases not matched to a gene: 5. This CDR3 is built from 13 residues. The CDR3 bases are TGTGCCAGCAGCTCAGGACAGGGATTCGAGCAGTACTTC. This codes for CASSSGQGFEQYF.

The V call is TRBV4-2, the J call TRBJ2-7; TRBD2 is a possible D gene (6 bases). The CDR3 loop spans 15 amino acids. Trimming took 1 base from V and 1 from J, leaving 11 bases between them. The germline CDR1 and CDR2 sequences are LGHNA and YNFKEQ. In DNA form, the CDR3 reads TGTGCCAGCAGCCAAGCATTTGGGACTTCCTACGAGCAGTACTTC. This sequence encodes CASSQAFGTSYEQYF.